The 13 T cell receptor beta chains in this list originate from one sample, sequenced in a study of vaccination effects on CD4 cells after COVID-19. Their cognate antigens are unknown. Here immunoSEQ multiplex PCR was the method, and the copy in TCRdb shows in-frame clones only, minus some. The data hold about 74,000 clones, with approximately 80% observed a single time. Investigators separated out CD4+ T cells once around 9 days of culture had passed. The source material was CD4+ T cells from PBMCs cultured without peptide, sampled before COVID-19 vaccination. The receptors were sampled from a human donor who received a COVID-19 vaccine.

This chain links TRBV6-5 with TRBJ2-2; perhaps TRBD1 as D (6 bases). Germline lookup yields CDR1 MNHEY and CDR2 SVGAGI. The V end was cut by 6 bases, the J end by 0 bases, with 11 bases between. This CDR3 spans 15 amino acids. CDR3 amino acids: CASRTPGANTGELFF. CDR3 nucleotide sequence: TGTGCCAGCAGGACCCCAGGGGCGAACACCGGGGAGCTGTTTTTT.

The chain is built from TRBV9 and TRBJ2-5, with 8 bases fitting TRBD2. J lost 3 bases, V lost 1 base, and 5 bases had no gene match. This CDR3 comprises 15 residues. In germline, CDR1 is SGDLS, CDR2 YYNGEE. The CDR3 here is CASSVFAGGEETQYF. In nucleotides, the CDR3 is TGTGCCAGCAGCGTATTTGCGGGGGGAGAAGAGACCCAGTACTTC.

The V call is TRBV5-1, the J call TRBJ2-5; D unresolved. This CDR3 comprises 12 residues. V dropped 3 bases and J dropped 5 bases, with 8 bases sitting between them. The germline V gene has CDR1 SGHRS and CDR2 YFSETQ. CDR3 sequence: CASSWPSETQYF. The CDR3 region has the DNA TGCGCCAGCAGCTGGCCGAGTGAGACCCAGTACTTC.

The rearrangement joins TRBV6-5 to TRBJ2-3, with D uncertain. Germline V CDR1 and CDR2: MNHEY, SVGAGI. The V end was cut by 0 bases, the J end by 0 bases, with 4 bases between. The CDR3 totals 14 residues. This CDR3 is CASSYSLSTDTQYF. CDR3 DNA sequence: TGTGCCAGCAGTTACTCGCTAAGCACAGATACGCAGTATTTT.

The chain couples TRBV19 to TRBJ2-5; 12 nucleotides line up with TRBD2. CDR3 length: 15 amino acids. Trimming removed 7 bases from V and 4 bases from J; junction bases left unmatched: 7. Germline assignment: CDR1 LNHDA and CDR2 SQIVND (reference sequence). The CDR3 nucleotides are TGTGCCAGTACCTCTAGCGGGGGGGCGAGAGAGACCCAGTACTTC. As protein: CASTSSGGARETQYF.

The chain recombines TRBV7-3 with TRBJ1-1; TRBD1 might be the D (6 bases). Germline V lookup: CDR1 SGHTA, CDR2 FQGTGA. Trimming shortened V by 5 bases and J by 5 bases, and 12 bases separated the two germline ends. The CDR3 has 13 amino acids. CDR3 protein: CASSPQGQTEAFF. CDR3 nucleotides: TGTGCCAGCAGCCCCCAGGGGCAGACTGAAGCTTTCTTT.

This clone appeared a single time. The V call is TRBV11-3, the J call TRBJ2-5, with no clear D. Trimming stripped 5 bases from V and 1 base from J, with 14 bases between. CDR1 is SGHNT and CDR2 is YENEEA in the germline V gene. The CDR3 extends over 15 amino acids. The CDR3 reads CASSTRHAIQETQYF. The CDR3 DNA is TGTGCCAGCAGCACTCGACACGCAATCCAAGAGACCCAGTACTTC.

The chain joins TRBV27 to TRBJ2-3; 14 bases are a match to TRBD2. The CDR3 extends over 17 amino acids. V gave up 1 base and J gave up 4 bases; unmatched junction bases: 4. CDR1 MNHEY and CDR2 SMNVEV come from the germline V gene (reference sequence). The CDR3 spells CASSLFGLAGGSDTQYF. For the CDR3, the DNA is TGTGCCAGCAGTTTATTCGGACTAGCGGGGGGCTCAGATACGCAGTATTTT.

V usage is TRBV10-3 and J usage is TRBJ2-5; D might be TRBD1 or TRBD2, each matching 5 bases. V dropped 6 bases and J dropped 5 bases, with 13 bases sitting between them. CDR1 ENHRY and CDR2 SYGVKD come from the germline V gene. The CDR3 consists of 13 residues. Here the CDR3 DNA reads TGTGCCATCAGCGACACCGGGACCGAGACCCAGTACTTC. Translation: CAISDTGTETQYF.

With regard to this clone: The identical CDR3 is also encoded by other nucleotide sequences in the sample. The chain combines TRBV4-3 with TRBJ1-5; no clear D gene. The germline V and J ends were trimmed by 0 bases and 7 bases, with 7 bases remaining between them. Germline loops: CDR1 LGHNA, CDR2 YSLEER. The CDR3 contains 13 residues. The CDR3 DNA reads TGCGCCAGCAGCCAAGAGGAGGGCCAGCCCCAGCATTTT. This sequence encodes CASSQEEGQPQHF.

The gene calls are TRBV3-1 (or the pseudogene TRBV3-2) and TRBJ2-1; unclear D gene. V lost 0 bases, J lost 5 bases, and 14 bases lay in between. Germline V gene data show CDR1 as LGHDT and CDR2 as YNNKEL (reference sequence). The CDR3 has 16 amino acids. The CDR3 spells CASSQDESRVNNEQFF. The CDR3 DNA is TGTGCCAGCAGCCAAGATGAAAGCCGGGTTAACAATGAGCAGTTCTTC.

The DNA of the CDR3 is TGTGCCAGCAGCGCCCACTCGGATACGCAGTATTTT. Translation gives CASSAHSDTQYF. The rearrangement uses TRBV7-9 and TRBJ2-3; D is ambiguous. Germline CDR1 reads SEHNR; CDR2 reads FQNEAQ (reference sequence). V lost 5 bases, J lost 6 bases, and 9 bases lay in between. The length of the CDR3 is 12 residues.

This clone was observed a single time. The chain recombines TRBV5-1 with TRBJ1-3, with D unclear. Trimming took 0 bases from V and 5 from J, leaving 9 bases between them. Germline V gene lookup returns CDR1 SGHRS and CDR2 YFSETQ. The CDR3 is 14 amino acids. The CDR3 reads CASSLDTPRNTIYF. The CDR3 DNA is TGCGCCAGCAGCTTGGACACCCCTCGAAACACCATATATTTT.